This T cell receptor beta chain emerged from a study of blood T cells in healthy people across ages. The use of a sample-barcoded 5' primer and a J-beta primer mix characterized a second PCR of about 7 to 12 cycles. In TCRdb, the 5' RACE reads were re-called with MiXCR into one record per CDR3 protein. This sample has 700,000 to 900,000 distinct CDR3 sequences, with roughly 24% found just once. The CDR3 covers 17 residues. CDR1 is DFQATT and CDR2 is SNEGSKA in the germline V gene (reference sequence). The ends lost 0 bases at V and 2 bases at J; junction bases unmatched: 7. The sample was also reused in another study, on T cells of mothers and their children.

The chain couples TRBV20-1 to TRBJ2-6; 7 bases align to TRBD2. The receptor's source is a boy aged 5-17 years in good health. Sequencing was performed on blood. For the CDR3, the DNA is TGCAGTGCTAGAGATAAAGCGGGGAACCCTGGGGCCAACGTCCTGACTTTC. Translating it yields CSARDKAGNPGANVLTF.